These 22 T cell receptor beta chains share one sample of origin, sequenced in a study of T cell responses to AZD1222 COVID-19 vaccine. TCRdb keeps only in-frame clones here, not all; method: immunoSEQ multiplex PCR. The sample includes about 110,000 clones, about 90% of them seen just once. This specimen was peripheral blood, taken 28 days after the second AZD1222 dose. The source of these receptors is an adult who received the AZD1222 COVID-19 vaccine.

The chain carries TRBV7-9 and TRBJ2-7; either TRBD1 or TRBD2 may supply D (5 bases each). The V gene lost 8 bases and the J gene lost 5 bases, with 13 bases spanning the gap. Germline CDR1 and CDR2: SEHNR and FQNEAQ (reference sequence). The CDR3 is made up of 12 amino acids. The CDR3 DNA reads TGTGCCAGCTCGGGGCAGGAAAACGAGCAGTACTTC. It specifies CASSGQENEQYF.

This clone has just a few counts. The chain carries TRBV5-1 and TRBJ2-2, with 8 positions matching TRBD1. Germline V lookup: CDR1 SGHRS, CDR2 YFSETQ. Trimming took 0 bases from V and 1 from J; bases not matched to a gene: 2. CDR3 length: 16 amino acids. The chain's CDR3 is CASSLGTGMNTGELFF. The CDR3 DNA is TGCGCCAGCAGCTTGGGGACAGGGATGAACACCGGGGAGCTGTTTTTT.

The chain uses TRBV4-2 and TRBJ2-3, with 8 bases lining up with TRBD2. The CDR3 extends over 15 amino acids. J lost 4 bases, V lost 0 bases, and 3 bases had no gene match. The V gene's germline CDR1 is LGHNA and CDR2 YNFKEQ. The CDR3 coding sequence is TGTGCCAGCAGCCAAGACGTCGGGGGGGCAGATACGCAGTATTTT. Translation gives CASSQDVGGADTQYF.

The V call is TRBV19, the J call TRBJ1-2; 7 nucleotides align to TRBD1. CDR1 is LNHDA, CDR2 SQIVND, per germline (reference sequence). The CDR3 contains 15 residues. V lost 7 bases to trimming and J lost 0 bases; unmatched junction nucleotides: 8. CDR3 amino acids: CASNSRGAANYGYTF. The CDR3 region has the DNA TGTGCCAGTAATTCCAGGGGGGCAGCTAACTATGGCTACACCTTC.

V is TRBV27 and J is TRBJ1-4; possibly TRBD1 for D (5 bases). The V end was cut by 6 bases, the J end by 3 bases, with 20 bases between. The CDR3 is 17 residues long. Germline CDR1 is MNHEY and CDR2 is SMNVEV (reference sequence). The CDR3 spells CASRPPLGETSNEKLFF. CDR3 sequence (DNA): TGTGCCAGCAGGCCCCCCCTGGGGGAGACCTCTAATGAAAAACTGTTTTTT.

The V gene is TRBV30, the J gene TRBJ2-5; 7 nucleotides agree with TRBD2. The germline gives CDR1 GTSNPN, CDR2 SVGIG (reference sequence). V lost 4 bases to trimming and J lost 5 bases; unmatched junction nucleotides: 10. There are 14 residues in the CDR3. This chain's CDR3 is CAWNRGRARETQYF. CDR3 coding DNA: TGTGCCTGGAATCGAGGGAGGGCCAGGGAGACCCAGTACTTC.

The chain employs TRBV30 and TRBJ2-7; D remains unclear. Germline V gene data show CDR1 as GTSNPN and CDR2 as SVGIG (reference sequence). This CDR3 contains 13 residues. Trimming removed 0 bases at V and 1 base at J, with 7 bases between. The CDR3 loop reads CAWSVERSYEQYF. As DNA, the CDR3 is TGTGCCTGGAGTGTCGAAAGATCCTACGAGCAGTACTTC. The full variable domain, rest sourced from reference TRBV30 and TRBJ2-7, is SQTIHQWPATLVQPVGSPLSLECTVEGTSNPNLYWYRQAAGRGLQLLFYSVGIGQISSEVPQNLSASRPQDRQFILSSKKLLLSDSGFYLCAWSVERSYEQYFGPGTRLTVT.

The rearrangement links TRBV12-3 or TRBV12-4 to TRBJ1-2; the match to TRBD1 covers 9 bases. The CDR3 length is 13 residues. J was trimmed by 5 bases and V by 7 bases; bases with no gene match: 5. Here the CDR3 DNA reads TGTGCCAGCATGACAGGGGGAGGTTATGGCTACACCTTC. Its protein is CASMTGGGYGYTF.

With regard to this clone: Other DNA sequences of this sample code for an identical CDR3. V and J are TRBV7-9 and TRBJ2-7; D might be TRBD2 (7 bases). V dropped 5 bases and J dropped 2 bases, with 19 bases sitting between them. This CDR3 spans 16 amino acids. Germline V gene lookup returns CDR1 SEHNR and CDR2 FQNEAQ (reference sequence). The CDR3 bases are TGTGCCAGCAGCCAACAGTACGCGGGGGCCGCCTACGAGCAGTACTTC. This encodes CASSQQYAGAAYEQYF. The variable domain in full, with the rest retrieved from reference TRBV7-9 and TRBJ2-7, is DTGVSQNPRHKITKRGQNVTFRCDPISEHNRLYWYRQTLGQGPEFLTYFQNEAQLEKSRLLSDRFSAERPKGSFSTLEIQRTEQGDSAMYLCASSQQYAGAAYEQYFGPGTRLTVT.

This clone is a singleton in its sample. The chain employs TRBV3-1 (or the pseudogene TRBV3-2) and TRBJ2-7; D gene uncertain. This CDR3 is built from 16 residues. The germline V gene encodes CDR1 LGHDT and CDR2 YNNKEL (reference sequence). The V and J ends lost 4 bases and 7 bases respectively, with 23 bases between them. The CDR3 here is CASSLQGRMAGWEQYF. In DNA form, the CDR3 reads TGTGCCAGCAGCCTCCAAGGACGCATGGCCGGCTGGGAGCAGTACTTC.

As regards this clone: Other DNA sequences in this specimen translate into the identical CDR3. The chain combines TRBV20-1 with TRBJ1-1, with D uncertain. Germline V gene lookup returns CDR1 DFQATT and CDR2 SNEGSKA (reference sequence). V was clipped by 0 bases and J by 6 bases, with 5 bases between them. The CDR3 has 11 amino acids. CDR3 region: CSARDPPEAFF. In DNA form, the CDR3 reads TGCAGTGCTAGAGATCCCCCTGAAGCTTTCTTT.

The rearrangement joins TRBV5-1 to TRBJ2-1, with 7 bases that match TRBD1. The germline CDR1 and CDR2 sequences are SGHRS and YFSETQ. This CDR3 is built from 13 residues. Trimming cost V 5 bases and J 9 bases; bases outside gene matches: 8. CDR3 residues: CASRQMTGFEQFF. The CDR3 nucleotides are TGCGCCAGCAGACAAATGACAGGGTTTGAGCAGTTCTTC.

This chain links TRBV14 with TRBJ2-5; D gene uncertain. This CDR3 region has 12 residues. Trimming stripped 6 bases from V and 0 bases from J, with 5 bases between. Germline V lookup: CDR1 SGHDN, CDR2 FVKESK. CDR3 loop: CASSPNQETQYF. The CDR3 DNA follows: TGTGCCAGCAGTCCTAACCAAGAGACCCAGTACTTC.

This chain links TRBV5-1 with TRBJ2-3, with D hard to call. The V end was cut by 0 bases, the J end by 3 bases, with 8 bases between. The CDR3 runs to 14 residues. Germline V CDR1 and CDR2: SGHRS, YFSETQ. The CDR3, as DNA: TGCGCCAGCAGCTTGGGTAGTTTTACAGATACGCAGTATTTT. Translated, it gives CASSLGSFTDTQYF.

The genes are TRBV20-1 and TRBJ2-2; 10 nucleotides line up with TRBD2. Trimming cost V 3 bases and J 8 bases; bases outside gene matches: 6. The CDR3 has 14 residues. Germline V lookup: CDR1 DFQATT, CDR2 SNEGSKA (reference sequence). This chain's CDR3 is CSASASGSSGELFF. CDR3 sequence (DNA): TGCAGTGCTAGTGCTAGCGGGAGTTCGGGGGAGCTGTTTTTT.

This clone occurred a few times. This chain connects TRBV27 to TRBJ2-7; D uncertain. From germline, CDR1 is MNHEY and CDR2 SMNVEV (reference sequence). Trimming removed 8 bases at V and 1 base at J, with 9 bases between. This CDR3 is built from 12 residues. CDR3 sequence: CASSDRSYEQYF. For the CDR3, the DNA is TGTGCCAGCTCCGACCGGTCCTACGAGCAGTACTTC.

V gene TRBV30 combines with J gene TRBJ1-3; tentatively, D is TRBD1 (5 bases). Germline CDR1 reads GTSNPN; CDR2 reads SVGIG (reference sequence). The CDR3 consists of 16 residues. V lost 2 bases, J lost 2 bases, and 16 bases lay in between. CDR3 amino acids: CAWSLPRTITGNTIYF. CDR3 DNA: TGTGCCTGGAGTCTCCCGAGGACAATTACTGGAAACACCATATATTTT. Using reference TRBV30 and TRBJ1-3 for the parts outside the CDR3, the full variable domain is SQTIHQWPATLVQPVGSPLSLECTVEGTSNPNLYWYRQAAGRGLQLLFYSVGIGQISSEVPQNLSASRPQDRQFILSSKKLLLSDSGFYLCAWSLPRTITGNTIYFGEGSWLTVV.

The chain employs TRBV7-3 and TRBJ1-1; the D gene is possibly TRBD1 (5 bases). The CDR3 contains 12 residues. The germline V gene encodes CDR1 SGHTA and CDR2 FQGTGA. Trimming removed 4 bases from V and 5 bases from J, with 8 bases in between. CDR3 region: CASSSEGTEAFF. DNA of the CDR3: TGTGCCAGCAGCTCAGAGGGGACTGAAGCTTTCTTT.

As DNA, the CDR3 is TGTGCCAGCAGCTTGTGGGGGGGATCGGAGTTCTTC. It codes for CASSLWGGSEFF. J is TRBJ2-1 and V is TRBV5-6; 7 bases are a match to TRBD2. V dropped 1 base and J dropped 14; count of bases not matched to a gene: 6. The CDR3 runs to 12 residues. Germline lookup yields CDR1 SGHDT and CDR2 YYEEEE.

This chain links TRBV11-2 with TRBJ2-2; 15 nucleotides agree with TRBD2. Germline V CDR1 and CDR2: SGHAT, FQNNGV. V was pared by 4 bases and J by 1 base, with 4 bases of the junction left unmatched. This CDR3 is 18 amino acids long. CDR3 bases: TGTGCCAGCAGCTGGGGACTAGCGGGGGGTCAGAACACCGGGGAGCTGTTTTTT. Protein product: CASSWGLAGGQNTGELFF.

The rearrangement uses TRBV6-5 and TRBJ2-1, with 12 positions matching TRBD2. This CDR3 contains 15 residues. CDR1 is MNHEY, CDR2 SVGAGI, per germline. V lost 4 bases, J lost 5 bases, and 3 bases stayed unmatched. CDR3 loop: CASSSSGGGNNEQFF. The CDR3, as DNA: TGTGCCAGCAGTTCTAGCGGGGGGGGGAACAATGAGCAGTTCTTC.

The J gene is TRBJ2-7, the V gene TRBV18, with D possibly TRBD2 on 5 matching bases. CDR1 KGHSH and CDR2 LQKENI come from the germline V gene. The CDR3 has 14 residues. Trimming shortened V by 3 bases and J by 1 base, and 10 bases separated the two germline ends. This chain's CDR3 is CASSPGRESYEQYF. DNA for the CDR3: TGTGCCAGCTCACCCGGACGGGAATCCTACGAGCAGTACTTC.